This entry is about one T cell receptor beta chain. No cognate antigen has been identified for it. No base quality information exists; no much larger clone differs at one position. Its CDR3 holds 17 amino acids, cysteine through phenylalanine. Only CDR3 DNA is held: 51 bases, read in frame from base 1. For CDR1 and CDR2, the germline V gene lists MNHEY and SVGAGI. Relative to germline, V is missing 0 bases and J is missing 4 bases, with 8 bases of the junction outside any gene match. Every donor in the study was a healthy Caucasian. Three pairs of female monozygotic twins, all aged about 18 to 30 years, were included in the twin cohort. Positive isolation kits from Invitrogen were used to isolate the CD4+ and CD8+ T cell populations. This record comes from a study of identical twins (dated by TCRdb to 2016 to 2017). With respect to the entire study: TCR alpha and beta repertoires from monozygotic twins, unrelated adults of various ages and cord blood were deep-sequenced to test whether fetal clonotypes persist. To rule out contamination, replicate twin experiments were performed at different times with different library preparation protocols.

Findings and caveats that apply to the study as a whole: Excess twin sharing in beta out-of-frame sequences was weaker because fewer shared sequences lowered the signal-to-noise ratio. In monozygotic twins, out-of-frame TCR alpha sharing was systematically underestimated by recombination models, although the models agreed with sharing between unrelated individuals. Compared with coincidental sharing between unrelated individuals, out-of-frame TCR alpha sequences shared between twins showed an excess of sequences with low generation probability. Invariant T cells such as MAIT and iNKT could partly confound zero-insertion analyses, though diverse VJ usage argued against this for most clonotypes. Fewer insertions were carried by abundant cord blood beta clonotypes; a weaker similar trend was observed in young adult naive repertoires, while no such trend was observed in memory repertoires. Because the same donors could not be followed over many years, the conclusions relied on cross-sectional statistical analysis.

Receptor amplification or capture employed 5' RACE. These reads were obtained on an Illumina HiSeq 2000. Template switching introduced a universal primer binding site; the final cDNA contained a unique molecular identifier, enabling accurate counting of TCR cDNA molecules. First-strand cDNA for TCR alpha and beta chains was synthesized from specific primers in the conserved constant-segment region. To control for contamination, every cDNA library carried two barcodes: a SMART-Mk sample barcode plus Illumina barcodes. Two successive PCR steps introduced TruSeq adapter sequences along with Illumina sample barcodes. The Illumina HiSeq platform was used with custom primers to sequence TCR alpha and beta cDNA libraries. The authors' analysis ran thus. MiGEC processed the raw reads to extract unique molecular identifiers, while MiXCR was used to determine the CDR3 positions. For each individual, recombination models were inferred using an EM algorithm with the repgenHMM and IGoR tools. The analysis of shared clonotypes was done with the tcR package in R, with sharing normalized by the product of cloneset sizes. To study raw recombination without the effects of thymic and clonal selection, out-of-frame nonproductive sequences were analyzed. TCRdb handled the public reads itself, with Q25 trimming in fastp and clone calling in MiXCR, and kept productive beta chains. All rows with the same CDR3 protein become a single entry with the most common DNA and genes. For this entry, the V and J calls and clone size follow TCRdb and not the study's own pipeline. Here the sample has hundreds of thousands of distinct CDR3 sequences; 9% to 15% occur a single time. The ten biggest clones cover around 7.8% of the sample.

These records were also assigned to another study, of yellow fever vaccine responses in identical twins. Per that second paper: According to the authors, the vaccine-induced T cell response in identical twins seemed to be partly convergent and partly specific to each individual. In identical twins, the study followed T cell clones that responded to the vaccine with precision.

The source of this sequence is a young woman in good health. Here the chain combines TRBV6-5 and TRBJ2-3, with 9 bases matching TRBD1. The specimen sequenced was CD8+ T cells sorted from blood. CDR3 reads: CASSYSERTGAADTQYF. The nucleotides are TGTGCCAGCAGTTACTCGGAGAGGACAGGGGCGGCAGATACGCAGTATTTT.